A selection of T cell receptor beta chains follows, all from one sample in a study of T cells after yellow fever vaccination. TCRdb independently ran MiXCR on the 5' RACE reads; one entry per CDR3 protein. The table has hundreds of thousands of distinct CDR3 sequences, roughly 4% seen once. Sequenced here: PBMCs, sampled on the day of the yellow fever booster vaccination. These TCRs come from a man aged 18-30 years who received the YFV17D yellow fever vaccine. Each CDR3 is given without its conserved first and last residue.

11,TRBV7-9,ASSYKDVTEAF
12,TRBV28,ASTRGDRYNEQF
13,TRBV6-5,ASSYSHAGSPEAF
13,TRBV19,ASSIDRQTYNEQF
11,TRBV30,AWSRRPDQPQH
13,TRBV11-2,ASRNSGGAYNEQF
12,TRBV12-5,ASGLPGVDQPQH
12,TRBV5-6,ASTKWGGGYEQY
13,TRBV30,AWNRRGGGEYEQY
13,TRBV5-1,ASSSTGTPAEKLF
9,TRBV20-1,SATSPGEQF
14,TRBV23-1,ASSRSCDRADQPQH
10,TRBV2,ASRSGSYGYT
11,TRBV9,ASSVETTDTQY
12,TRBV5-1,ASSKEASFGTQY
12,TRBV7-3,ASSSAPGGYGYT
12,TRBV29-1,SVVVPGAVVTQY
10,TRBV7-2,ASSFWDYGYT
14,TRBV10-1,ASSGATGADTGELF
15,TRBV20-1,SARAPSGGGSYNEQF
13,TRBV4-1,ASSQVVSSNQPQH
16,TRBV2,ASSVEGRGGLWQETQY
12,TRBV7-2,ASSPGQGWNEQF
12,TRBV7-2,ASSRGGSGNTIY
10,TRBV30,AWSRPPGEQY
13,TRBV11-2,ASSQESGTYYGYT
16,TRBV5-1,ASSPGASGGPSQETQY
14,TRBV5-1,ASSLVGSGGSDTQY
13,TRBV28,ASTPGQGPGDEQF
14,TRBV20-1,SASVRALTSTDTQY
11,TRBV29-1,SVKISLHQPQH
10,TRBV29-1,SVEDNREEQF
11,TRBV29-1,SGSGHSYNEQF
15,TRBV7-9,ASSLVDRTSGGSGQF
12,TRBV21-1,ASPGTSSDNEQF
13,TRBV19,ASSGTGSRDSPLH
12,TRBV20-1,SASAQIPGDTQY
11,TRBV20-1,SARGDIGETQY
10,TRBV7-2,ASSPRRAEAF
15,TRBV6-2/TRBV6-3,ASSYGLARYGANVLT
13,TRBV4-1,ASSQDGEGDQPQH
14,TRBV12-5,ASGLVPGTNTGELF
12,TRBV14,ASSPGPSNQPQH
10,TRBV5-1,ASSVSTDTQY
12,TRBV7-3,ASSLTGPGEGYT
12,TRBV12-3/TRBV12-4,ASSLGLAYNEQF
13,TRBV12-3/TRBV12-4,ASSFIPDGTGELF
11,TRBV29-1,SVGSRQSYGYT
16,TRBV7-2,ASSPRGTSGFLSYEQY
12,TRBV7-8,ASSFSAPYQPQH
9,TRBV5-1,ASSSCSPLH
13,TRBV4-1,ASSQEWTGPYEQY
12,TRBV20-1,SARDPTGGTEAF